This is a list of T cell receptor beta chains from one sample in a study of T cells after yellow fever vaccination. TCRdb called the 5' RACE reads again in MiXCR, with one record for every CDR3 protein. Of 200,000 to 300,000 distinct CDR3 sequences in the sample, 13% were seen once. Sequences were derived from CD4+ T cells sorted from PBMCs, sampled 45 days after the yellow fever booster vaccination. These receptors all stem from a man younger than 45 who received the YFV17D yellow fever vaccine. Both conserved end residues are part of each CDR3. Each record gives: V gene, D gene, J gene, clone size, CDR3 protein, CDR3 DNA. The D gene is left open where the match is weak. The size of a clone is reported for some rows only, either as once, few or many, or as a class for expanded clones.

V: TRBV5-1
D: -
J: TRBJ2-2
size: -
CDR3: CASSWGGQTNTGELFF
DNA: TGCGCCAGCAGCTGGGGGGGACAGACGAACACCGGGGAGCTGTTTTTT

V: TRBV24-1
D: TRBD1
J: TRBJ2-2
size: -
CDR3: CATSDSGQGISGELFF
DNA: TGTGCCACCAGTGATTCGGGACAGGGGATATCCGGGGAGCTGTTTTTT

V: TRBV12-3/TRBV12-4
D: -
J: TRBJ1-5
size: -
CDR3: CASAEGGPNQPQHF
DNA: TGTGCCAGCGCCGAGGGAGGCCCCAATCAGCCCCAGCATTTT

V: TRBV14
D: -
J: TRBJ1-2
size: -
CDR3: CASSQTGQPAGGYTF
DNA: TGTGCCAGCAGCCAAACCGGACAGCCGGCCGGGGGCTACACCTTC

V: TRBV12-3/TRBV12-4
D: TRBD2
J: TRBJ2-2
size: -
CDR3: CASTRAGGTGELFF
DNA: TGTGCCAGCACTAGGGCGGGAGGGACCGGGGAGCTGTTTTTT

V: TRBV20-1
D: TRBD2
J: TRBJ2-2
size: -
CDR3: CSAPRTSGRGTGELFF
DNA: TGCAGTGCCCCACGGACTAGCGGGAGGGGCACCGGGGAGCTGTTTTTT

V: TRBV20-1
D: TRBD2
J: TRBJ2-3
size: few
CDR3: CSAQRLAGGPYTQYF
DNA: TGCAGTGCTCAACGGCTAGCGGGAGGGCCCTATACGCAGTATTTT

V: TRBV6-1
D: -
J: TRBJ1-2
size: -
CDR3: CASERKSGGKGGGYTF
DNA: TGTGCCAGCGAAAGAAAGTCGGGGGGTAAGGGAGGAGGCTACACCTTC

V: TRBV7-9
D: -
J: TRBJ2-3
size: -
CDR3: CASSSKRAPPDTQYF
DNA: TGTGCCAGCAGCTCCAAGCGGGCACCCCCCGATACGCAGTATTTT

V: TRBV24-1
D: TRBD1
J: TRBJ2-3
size: -
CDR3: CATSDHRGRGTDTQYF
DNA: TGTGCCACCAGTGACCACAGGGGAAGGGGCACAGATACGCAGTATTTT

V: TRBV30
D: -
J: TRBJ1-1
size: -
CDR3: CAWSVVEGAFF
DNA: TGTGCCTGGAGTGTGGTGGAGGGAGCTTTCTTT

V: TRBV20-1
D: -
J: TRBJ2-7
size: few
CDR3: CSARDQGTYEQYF
DNA: TGCAGTGCTAGAGATCAAGGAACCTACGAGCAGTACTTC

V: TRBV5-1
D: TRBD2
J: TRBJ2-1
size: few
CDR3: CASSTIREGYNEQFF
DNA: TGCGCCAGCTCTACCATCCGGGAGGGTTACAATGAGCAGTTCTTC

V: TRBV20-1
D: TRBD2
J: TRBJ2-1
size: few
CDR3: CSAPMAGTSGRNEQFF
DNA: TGCAGTGCTCCCATGGCCGGGACTAGCGGGAGAAATGAGCAGTTCTTC

V: TRBV5-1
D: -
J: TRBJ1-4
size: -
CDR3: CASSLTGRQDEKLFF
DNA: TGCGCCAGCAGCTTGACCGGTCGTCAAGATGAAAAACTGTTTTTT

V: TRBV7-3
D: -
J: TRBJ2-2
size: few
CDR3: CASSPNGKNTGELFF
DNA: TGTGCCAGCAGCCCTAACGGGAAGAACACCGGGGAGCTGTTTTTT

V: TRBV27
D: -
J: TRBJ2-7
size: -
CDR3: CAIPIPGHHRLYEQYF
DNA: TGTGCCATCCCTATCCCTGGGCACCATAGGCTCTACGAGCAGTACTTC

V: TRBV7-2
D: -
J: TRBJ1-2
size: many
CDR3: CASSFMANGYTF
DNA: TGTGCCAGCAGCTTTATGGCAAACGGCTACACCTTC

V: TRBV25-1
D: -
J: TRBJ2-7
size: -
CDR3: CASSDPVRGGEQYF
DNA: TGTGCCAGCAGTGACCCCGTTAGAGGGGGCGAGCAGTACTTC

V: TRBV24-1
D: TRBD1
J: TRBJ2-1
size: few
CDR3: CATKTGGSNEQFF
DNA: TGTGCCACCAAGACAGGGGGTAGCAATGAGCAGTTCTTC

V: TRBV4-3
D: TRBD2
J: TRBJ2-3
size: many
CDR3: CASSQGPAGGSGDTQYF
DNA: TGCGCCAGCAGCCAAGGGCCAGCGGGAGGTTCTGGAGATACGCAGTATTTT

V: TRBV12-3/TRBV12-4
D: TRBD2
J: TRBJ2-3
size: -
CDR3: CASSLAGSRRYTDTQYF
DNA: TGTGCCAGCAGCTTAGCGGGTTCCCGACGCTACACGGATACGCAGTATTTT

V: TRBV7-3
D: -
J: TRBJ2-2
size: few
CDR3: CASSQSGGTGELFF
DNA: TGTGCCAGCAGCCAAAGTGGGGGCACCGGGGAGCTGTTTTTT

V: TRBV10-3
D: -
J: TRBJ1-2
size: few
CDR3: CAIREDSSLLGYTF
DNA: TGTGCCATCAGGGAGGACAGTTCCTTACTTGGCTACACCTTC

V: TRBV20-1
D: -
J: TRBJ1-4
size: -
CDR3: CSARAGGGHEKLFF
DNA: TGCAGTGCTAGAGCGGGCGGGGGACATGAAAAACTGTTTTTT

V: TRBV5-1
D: -
J: TRBJ2-7
size: many
CDR3: CASSSPGGELLYEQYF
DNA: TGCGCCAGCAGCTCCCCGGGCGGGGAATTATTATACGAGCAGTACTTC

V: TRBV7-9
D: TRBD2
J: TRBJ2-7
size: -
CDR3: CASRGTSDTYEQYF
DNA: TGTGCCAGCAGGGGGACTAGCGATACCTACGAGCAGTACTTC

V: TRBV29-1
D: -
J: TRBJ2-7
size: -
CDR3: CSVVGRFHEQYF
DNA: TGCAGCGTTGTAGGAAGGTTCCACGAGCAGTACTTC

V: TRBV5-5
D: -
J: TRBJ2-7
size: -
CDR3: CASSLVRWGLDEQYF
DNA: TGTGCCAGCAGCTTGGTAAGATGGGGGCTGGATGAGCAGTACTTC

V: TRBV20-1
D: -
J: TRBJ2-3
size: -
CDR3: CSARGISDTQYF
DNA: TGCAGTGCTAGAGGGATTTCAGATACGCAGTATTTT

V: TRBV5-1
D: -
J: TRBJ2-1
size: few
CDR3: CASSRSGGYNEQFF
DNA: TGCGCCAGCAGCCGGTCGGGCGGGTACAATGAGCAGTTCTTC

V: TRBV4-3
D: -
J: TRBJ2-5
size: few
CDR3: CASSQEGLAYQETQYF
DNA: TGCGCCAGCAGCCAAGAAGGGCTAGCATATCAAGAGACCCAGTACTTC

V: TRBV7-2
D: TRBD1
J: TRBJ2-2
size: few
CDR3: CASSLRVETGAGELFF
DNA: TGTGCCAGCAGCTTAAGGGTCGAAACAGGGGCCGGGGAGCTGTTTTTT

V: TRBV29-1
D: -
J: TRBJ2-3
size: -
CDR3: CSVAGRDTQYF
DNA: TGCAGCGTTGCCGGGCGTGATACGCAGTATTTT

V: TRBV7-9
D: -
J: TRBJ2-3
size: -
CDR3: CASSLETGTDTQYF
DNA: TGTGCCAGCAGCTTAGAAACGGGCACAGATACGCAGTATTTT

V: TRBV6-5
D: -
J: TRBJ2-3
size: -
CDR3: CASSSRDTLDTQYF
DNA: TGTGCCAGCAGTTCGCGGGACACCTTAGATACGCAGTATTTT

V: TRBV7-7
D: -
J: TRBJ2-5
size: few
CDR3: CASSRAGTVEETQYF
DNA: TGTGCCAGCAGCAGGGCCGGGACCGTTGAAGAGACCCAGTACTTC

V: TRBV4-3
D: TRBD2
J: TRBJ2-5
size: few
CDR3: CARWGLAVQETQYF
DNA: TGCGCCAGATGGGGACTAGCGGTCCAAGAGACCCAGTACTTC

V: TRBV20-1
D: -
J: TRBJ2-4
size: many
CDR3: CSARVPLSRGKNIQYF
DNA: TGCAGTGCTAGAGTCCCCCTCTCAAGGGGCAAAAACATTCAGTACTTC

V: TRBV12-3/TRBV12-4
D: -
J: TRBJ1-3
size: -
CDR3: CASSPSGKIAGNTIYF
DNA: TGTGCCAGCAGTCCCAGTGGGAAGATCGCCGGAAACACCATATATTTT

V: TRBV5-1
D: TRBD1
J: TRBJ1-1
size: -
CDR3: CAKLRGQGEGDTEAFF
DNA: TGCGCCAAGTTACGTGGACAGGGGGAGGGAGACACTGAAGCTTTCTTT

V: TRBV23-1
D: TRBD1
J: TRBJ2-7
size: few
CDR3: CASSQSFGQGAEEQYF
DNA: TGCGCCAGCAGTCAATCTTTCGGACAGGGGGCTGAGGAGCAGTACTTC

V: TRBV24-1
D: -
J: TRBJ2-3
size: few
CDR3: CATSGGGQGTDTQYF
DNA: TGTGCCACCAGTGGGGGCGGGCAGGGCACAGATACGCAGTATTTT

V: TRBV4-1
D: -
J: TRBJ2-2
size: few
CDR3: CASSQVGGPNTGELFF
DNA: TGCGCCAGCAGCCAAGTTGGGGGGCCCAACACCGGGGAGCTGTTTTTT

V: TRBV3-1
D: -
J: TRBJ2-1
size: once
CDR3: CASSRVVRVGSYNEQFF
DNA: TGTGCCAGCAGCCGGGTCGTCCGGGTGGGGTCCTACAATGAGCAGTTCTTC

V: TRBV10-3
D: -
J: TRBJ2-5
size: -
CDR3: CAISLDSQEIQYF
DNA: TGTGCCATCAGTTTAGACAGTCAAGAGATCCAGTACTTC

V: TRBV5-1
D: -
J: TRBJ2-1
size: -
CDR3: CASSHTDRTANEQFF
DNA: TGCGCCAGCTCCCATACTGATAGGACAGCAAATGAGCAGTTCTTC

V: TRBV7-9
D: -
J: TRBJ2-1
size: many
CDR3: CASSFAKEQGDYNEQFF
DNA: TGTGCCAGCAGCTTCGCCAAGGAACAGGGAGACTACAATGAGCAGTTCTTC

V: TRBV3-1
D: -
J: TRBJ1-5
size: -
CDR3: CASAPGGNQPQHF
DNA: TGTGCCAGCGCCCCGGGGGGCAATCAGCCCCAGCATTTT

V: TRBV20-1
D: -
J: TRBJ2-2
size: few
CDR3: CSPRGQTNTGELFF
DNA: TGCAGTCCGCGGGGACAGACGAACACCGGGGAGCTGTTTTTT

V: TRBV20-1
D: -
J: TRBJ2-7
size: few
CDR3: CSAQRDTYEQYF
DNA: TGCAGTGCCCAGCGGGACACCTACGAGCAGTACTTC

V: TRBV2
D: -
J: TRBJ1-3
size: once
CDR3: CACSLRTGTISGNTIYF
DNA: TGTGCCTGCAGTTTAAGAACAGGGACAATCTCTGGAAACACCATATATTTT

V: TRBV25-1
D: TRBD2
J: TRBJ2-1
size: few
CDR3: CASSEAQPSGIIGEQFF
DNA: TGTGCCAGCAGTGAAGCCCAGCCTAGCGGGATCATTGGTGAGCAGTTCTTC

V: TRBV14
D: TRBD1
J: TRBJ2-1
size: few
CDR3: CASSHHQTGASYNEQFF
DNA: TGTGCCAGCAGCCATCACCAGACAGGGGCGTCCTACAATGAGCAGTTCTTC

V: TRBV12-3/TRBV12-4
D: TRBD2
J: TRBJ2-1
size: -
CDR3: CASSPSGSITNEQFF
DNA: TGTGCCAGCAGCCCTAGCGGGAGTATCACCAATGAGCAGTTCTTC